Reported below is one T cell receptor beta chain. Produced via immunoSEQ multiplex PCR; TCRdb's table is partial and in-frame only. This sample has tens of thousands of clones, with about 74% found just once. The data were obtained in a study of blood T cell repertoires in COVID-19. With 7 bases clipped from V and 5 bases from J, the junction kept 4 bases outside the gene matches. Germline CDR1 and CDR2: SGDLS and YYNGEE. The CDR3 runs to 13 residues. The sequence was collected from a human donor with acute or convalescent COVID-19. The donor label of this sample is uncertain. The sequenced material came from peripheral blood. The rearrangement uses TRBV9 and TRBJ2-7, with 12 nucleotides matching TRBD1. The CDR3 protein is CASGGQGANEQYF. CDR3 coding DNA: TGTGCCAGCGGGGGACAGGGGGCAAACGAGCAGTACTTC.